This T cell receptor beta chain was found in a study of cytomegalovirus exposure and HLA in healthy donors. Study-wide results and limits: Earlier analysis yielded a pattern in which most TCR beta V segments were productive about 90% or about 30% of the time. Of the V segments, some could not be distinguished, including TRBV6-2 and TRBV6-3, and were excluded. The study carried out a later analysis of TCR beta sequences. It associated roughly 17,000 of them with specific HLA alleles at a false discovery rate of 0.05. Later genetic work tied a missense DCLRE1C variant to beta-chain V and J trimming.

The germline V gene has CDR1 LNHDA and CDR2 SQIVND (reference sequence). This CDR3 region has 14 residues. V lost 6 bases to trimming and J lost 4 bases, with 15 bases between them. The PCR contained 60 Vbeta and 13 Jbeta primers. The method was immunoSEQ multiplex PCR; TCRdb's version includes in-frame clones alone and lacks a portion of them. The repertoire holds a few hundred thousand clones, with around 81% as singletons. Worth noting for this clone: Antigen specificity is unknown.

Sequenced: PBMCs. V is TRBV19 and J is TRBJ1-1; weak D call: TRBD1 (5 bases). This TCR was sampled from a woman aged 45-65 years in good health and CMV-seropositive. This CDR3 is CASSPRDFSTEAFF. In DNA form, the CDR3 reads TGTGCCAGTAGCCCTAGGGACTTCAGCACTGAAGCTTTCTTT.